One TCR beta chain is described in this entry. These data originate in a study of OX40 agonist ivuxolimab in advanced cancers. For the study at large: Patients were infused with ivuxolimab every 2 weeks at 0.01 to 10 mg/kg. The dose-escalation group included hepatocellular carcinoma, melanoma, renal cell carcinoma and head and neck cancer.

Germline loops: CDR1 SGHRS, CDR2 YFSETQ. The CDR3 loop spans 14 amino acids. After removal of 5 bases from V and 5 bases from J, the junction contained 8 bases not matched to a gene. With autoimmune disease history or systemic immunosuppression, patients were excluded. Produced via immunoSEQ multiplex PCR; TCRdb's table is partial and in-frame only. The sample includes fewer than 200,000 clones, under 95% seen only once; the top ten take around 0.33%. This receptor was identified in an adult with an advanced solid tumor such as melanoma, head and neck, liver or kidney cancer. The J gene is TRBJ2-5, the V gene TRBV5-1; 8 bases line up with TRBD1. Source: CD4+ or CD8+ T cells sorted from blood, taken in a trial of the OX40 agonist ivuxolimab. The CDR3 DNA reads TGCGCCAGCAGATCCCAGGGGGCAGAGGAGACCCAGTACTTC. Its protein product is CASRSQGAEETQYF.